This T cell receptor (beta chain) stems from a study of shared clonotypes between healthy human individuals. Clones were sequenced by immunoSEQ multiplex PCR, and TCRdb holds only the in-frame ones, with some missing. The sample comprises 550,000 to 700,000 clones, 60% to 75% of which are singletons, and around 2% rests with the top ten. The CDR3 has 11 amino acids. Germline V lookup: CDR1 MNHNS, CDR2 SASEGT. The V and J ends lost 2 bases and 8 bases respectively, with 7 bases between them. V usage is TRBV6-1 and J usage is TRBJ2-7; D is uncertain. This receptor was taken from a woman under 40 in good health. The source material was memory CD4+ T cells sorted from blood. Subset reported: CD45RA-negative fraction. CDR3 region: CASSESFKQYF. In DNA, the CDR3 is TGTGCCAGCAGTGAAAGCTTCAAGCAGTACTTC.